Listed here are 21 T cell receptor beta chains from one sample, sequenced in a study of T cell responses to AZD1222 COVID-19 vaccine. Sequencing was performed with immunoSEQ multiplex PCR; in TCRdb, only in-frame clones are kept and a portion is missing. The sample contains 100,000 to 120,000 clones, 80% to 90% of which appear only once. This specimen consisted of peripheral blood, obtained 28 days after the second AZD1222 dose. These receptors originate from an adult who received the AZD1222 COVID-19 vaccine.

This chain joins TRBV7-9 and TRBJ2-1, with D unclear. Germline-derived CDR1 and CDR2 are SEHNR and FQNEAQ (reference sequence). The ends were cut back, 4 bases at V and 0 bases at J, with 4 bases in the middle. This CDR3 is 13 amino acids long. CDR3 protein: CASSSPSYNEQFF. The CDR3 DNA follows: TGTGCCAGCAGCTCCCCCTCCTACAATGAGCAGTTCTTC.

This rearrangement joins TRBV11-3 to TRBJ2-6; D is unresolved. The CDR3 sequence is 15 residues long. Germline V gene data show CDR1 as SGHNT and CDR2 as YENEEA. V was pared by 1 base and J by 1 base, with 5 bases between. The CDR3 nucleotides are TGTGCCAGCAGCTTAGGATATTCTGGGGCCAACGTCCTGACTTTC. This gives the protein CASSLGYSGANVLTF.

The gene calls are TRBV5-1 and TRBJ2-3, with 10 positions matching TRBD2. CDR3 length equals 14 residues. Germline CDR1 SGHRS, CDR2 YFSETQ. The junction had 1 base not matched to a gene; V was cut back by 1 base and J by 5 bases. In DNA form, the CDR3 reads TGCGCCAGCAGCTTGCTAGCGGGAGTAGATACGCAGTATTTT. Residues: CASSLLAGVDTQYF.

This chain connects TRBV4-1 to TRBJ2-3, with 7 bases matching TRBD2. The germline CDR1 and CDR2 sequences are MGHRA and YSYEKL. CDR3 length: 13 amino acids. V lost 5 bases to trimming and J lost 11 bases; unmatched junction nucleotides: 10. The CDR3 DNA follows: TGCGCCAGCAGCTCTCTATGGGGGGGACTGCAGTATTTT. Amino acid sequence: CASSSLWGGLQYF.

The J gene is TRBJ1-1, the V gene TRBV7-2; D remains ambiguous. This CDR3 has 15 residues. Germline loops: CDR1 SGHTA, CDR2 FQGNSA. V shed 2 bases and J shed 0 bases, with 10 bases lying between them. The CDR3 loop is CASSLLPALNTEAFF. CDR3 sequence (DNA): TGTGCCAGCAGCTTATTGCCGGCCCTGAACACTGAAGCTTTCTTT.

In this sample, this clone turned up a few times. This chain links TRBV4-1 with TRBJ2-5; the D gene is possibly TRBD1 (6 bases). This CDR3 has 14 amino acids. Trimming took 3 bases from V and 12 from J, leaving 20 bases between them. Germline lookup yields CDR1 MGHRA and CDR2 YSYEKL. CDR3 sequence (DNA): TGCGCCAGCAGCCACCCGTGGGGGCAGGAGCCTGAGTACTTC. Its translation: CASSHPWGQEPEYF.

CDR3 protein: CASSLGRENTEAFF. The DNA of the CDR3 is TGCGCCAGCAGCTTGGGACGGGAGAACACTGAAGCTTTCTTT. This rearrangement joins TRBV5-1 to TRBJ1-1; D is unclear. The germline V gene has CDR1 SGHRS and CDR2 YFSETQ. V dropped 0 bases and J dropped 1 base, with 7 bases sitting between them. The CDR3 spans 14 residues.

This clone was recorded only once. This sequence joins TRBV28 and TRBJ2-1; perhaps TRBD2 as D (7 bases). V lost 6 bases and J lost 3, with 18 bases in between. Germline CDR1 reads MDHEN; CDR2 reads SYDVKM. The CDR3 extends over 16 amino acids. CDR3 in DNA: TGTGCCAGCAGGGGAGGGGGGGTGAACTTCTACAATGAGCAGTTCTTC. Translation: CASRGGGVNFYNEQFF.

This clone was counted a single time. V gene TRBV29-1 combines with J gene TRBJ1-1; 9 nucleotides line up with TRBD1. Germline V gene sequence: CDR1 SQVTM, CDR2 ANQGSEA. V gave up 5 bases and J gave up 4 bases; unmatched junction bases: 8. The CDR3 contains 14 residues. CDR3 in DNA: TGCAGCGTTCGAACATTGACAGGGGGCACTGAAGCTTTCTTT. As protein: CSVRTLTGGTEAFF.

This clone was counted a single time. The CDR3 sequence is CASSFYRGNQPQHF. The CDR3 region has the DNA TGTGCCAGCAGCTTCTATAGGGGCAATCAGCCCCAGCATTTT. This chain joins TRBV5-6 and TRBJ1-5; D gene uncertain. Germline V gene lookup returns CDR1 SGHDT and CDR2 YYEEEE. The CDR3 runs 14 residues. The V gene lost 2 bases and the J gene lost 2 bases, with 8 bases spanning the gap.

This rearrangement joins TRBV2 to TRBJ1-1; TRBD1 matches at 7 bases. V shed 6 bases, J shed 4 bases, and the junction held 2 bases outside the gene matches. Germline V gene data show CDR1 as SNHLY and CDR2 as FYNNEI. CDR3 length equals 12 residues. CDR3 nucleotides: TGTGCCAGCAGCAGGGGGGGCACTGAAGCTTTCTTT. It is translated as CASSRGGTEAFF.

This clone was recorded only once. The gene calls are TRBV28 and TRBJ2-7; D not resolved. V gave up 4 bases and J gave up 4 bases, with 17 bases separating them. Looked up from germline, CDR1 is MDHEN and CDR2 is SYDVKM. The CDR3 is made up of 15 amino acids. The DNA for the CDR3 is TGTGCCAGCAGTTCCCCGGGCGCGATCGGGTACGAGCAGTACTTC. Its translation is CASSSPGAIGYEQYF.

In its sample, this clone was seen once. V and J are TRBV18 and TRBJ1-5, with D possibly matching TRBD1 (5 bases). This CDR3 is built from 14 residues. Germline CDR1 KGHSH, CDR2 LQKENI. V lost 2 bases and J lost 7, with 12 bases in between. As DNA, the CDR3 is TGTGCCAGCTCACCAGGGGGAAGCGAGCAGCCCCAGCATTTT. It translates to CASSPGGSEQPQHF.

The rearrangement uses TRBV7-9 and TRBJ2-2; D is unclear. Germline CDR1 and CDR2: SEHNR and FQNEAQ (reference sequence). V was cut by 5 bases and J by 9 bases, with 4 bases left in between. This CDR3 is built from 10 residues. CDR3 region: CASSHRELFF. The CDR3 DNA reads TGTGCCAGCAGCCACCGGGAGCTGTTTTTT. The full variable domain, in which reference TRBV7-9 and TRBJ2-2 provide the parts outside the CDR3, is DTGVSQNPRHKITKRGQNVTFRCDPISEHNRLYWYRQTLGQGPEFLTYFQNEAQLEKSRLLSDRFSAERPKGSFSTLEIQRTEQGDSAMYLCASSHRELFFGEGSRLTVL.

Comments on this clone: In the same sample, other DNA sequences code for this CDR3. The J gene is TRBJ1-1, the V gene TRBV28, with a weak D call TRBD1 (5 bases). Germline CDR1 reads MDHEN; CDR2 reads SYDVKM. CDR3 length: 11 amino acids. Deletions cut 3 bases from V and 8 bases from J, with 7 bases between. CDR3 sequence reads: CASSLEGEAFF. The CDR3 DNA follows: TGTGCCAGCAGTTTGGAGGGGGAAGCTTTCTTT.

This rearrangement joins TRBV9 to TRBJ1-1; unclear D gene. V gave up 3 bases and J gave up 1 base, with 7 bases separating them. The CDR3 spans 13 residues. Looked up from germline, CDR1 is SGDLS and CDR2 is YYNGEE. The CDR3 sequence is CASSAAGNTEAFF. In DNA form, the CDR3 reads TGTGCCAGCAGCGCAGCGGGGAACACTGAAGCTTTCTTT.

This clone is a singleton in its sample. The chain joins TRBV6-5 to TRBJ2-7; a possible D gene is TRBD1 (6 bases). The CDR3 is 14 residues long. CDR1 is MNHEY, CDR2 SVGAGI, per germline. Trimming left V 2 bases short and J 6 bases short, with 14 bases between. The CDR3 nucleotides read TGTGCCAGCAGTTACATCAGGGGATCGAGCGAGCAGTACTTC. The encoded protein is CASSYIRGSSEQYF.

This clone was counted a single time. The chain employs TRBV11-2 and TRBJ1-6; D is undetermined. The CDR3 loop spans 13 amino acids. CDR1 is SGHAT and CDR2 is FQNNGV in the germline V gene. Trimming removed 4 bases from V and 10 bases from J, with 11 bases in between. The DNA of the CDR3 is TGTGCCAGCAGCTCTCGGGTTCGGTCACCCCTCCACTTT. It encodes CASSSRVRSPLHF.

Concerning this clone itself: The sample carries other DNA sequences with the same CDR3. V is TRBV18 and J is TRBJ2-7; perhaps TRBD1 as D (5 bases). CDR1 is KGHSH and CDR2 is LQKENI in the germline V gene. The CDR3 runs to 14 residues. V lost 1 base, J lost 2 bases, and 9 bases lay in between. DNA for the CDR3: TGTGCCAGCTCACCACGCCAGGGTACCTACGAGCAGTACTTC. This encodes CASSPRQGTYEQYF.

J is TRBJ2-5 and V is TRBV7-8, with D possibly being TRBD2 (6 bases). Germline values: CDR1 SGHVS, CDR2 FQNEAQ. The V and J ends lost 1 base and 7 bases respectively, with 13 bases between them. This CDR3 contains 14 residues. CDR3 bases: TGTGCCAGCAGCTTAGTTGCGGGGTCGGGGACCCAGTACTTC. Its translation: CASSLVAGSGTQYF.

The genes are TRBV7-9 and TRBJ2-7, with 7 bases aligning to TRBD1. Trimming removed 0 bases from V and 1 base from J; junction bases left unmatched: 6. The CDR3 spans 16 residues. Germline lookup yields CDR1 SEHNR and CDR2 FQNEAQ (reference sequence). Written as DNA, the CDR3 is TGTGCCAGCAGCTTAGCTTTTGGGACAGCTTCCTACGAGCAGTACTTC. Protein product: CASSLAFGTASYEQYF.